These 23 T cell receptor beta chains originate from one sample sequenced in a study of long-term antiretroviral therapy in people with HIV. The assay, immunoSEQ v3.0, was run at survey level. Libraries were prepared by immunoSEQ multiplex PCR; TCRdb keeps only in-frame clonotypes and omits some of them. The table lists about 26,000 clones, approximately 86% of them singletons, with under 5% in the top ten. The source was unsorted PBMCs, collected around 2.6 years after starting antiretroviral therapy. These receptors were taken from a man aged 35-49 years with HIV.

This clone was counted between two and nine times. The J gene is TRBJ2-7, the V gene TRBV27; D is possibly TRBD1 or TRBD2 (6 bases each). Trimming removed 6 bases at V and 1 base at J, with 16 bases between. This CDR3 has 15 residues. The germline V gene encodes CDR1 MNHEY and CDR2 SMNVEV (reference sequence). This chain's CDR3 is CASRLGGGGSYEQYF. In DNA, the CDR3 is TGTGCCAGCAGGCTAGGAGGGGGTGGGTCCTACGAGCAGTACTTC.

V is TRBV5-1 and J is TRBJ2-3; 10 positions match TRBD1. The V gene end was trimmed by 3 bases and the J gene end by 0 bases; junction bases not matched to a gene: 1. The CDR3 loop spans 15 amino acids. Germline V gene sequence: CDR1 SGHRS, CDR2 YFSETQ. CDR3 nucleotides: TGCGCCAGCAGCTGGGGACAGGGGAGCACAGATACGCAGTATTTT. Translated: CASSWGQGSTDTQYF.

This chain uses TRBV6-4 with TRBJ2-2; the D is unclear. With 8 bases removed from V and 6 bases from J, the gap between germline ends came to 13 bases. The length of the CDR3 is 13 residues. Germline values: CDR1 MRHNA, CDR2 SNTAGT. The CDR3 sequence is CASSLSGAGELFF. CDR3 in DNA: TGTGCCAGCTCTCTCTCTGGGGCCGGGGAGCTGTTTTTT.

The gene calls are TRBV30 and TRBJ1-3; 7 bases match TRBD1. Losses at the gene ends were 3 bases for V and 0 bases for J; bases not matched to a gene: 8. The CDR3 is made up of 16 amino acids. The V gene's germline CDR1 is GTSNPN and CDR2 SVGIG (reference sequence). This CDR3 is CAWSVQGSSSGNTIYF. The CDR3 nucleotides are TGTGCCTGGAGCGTACAGGGGTCAAGCTCTGGAAACACCATATATTTT.

This chain's CDR3 is CASSVGSGGTGELFF. The CDR3 coding sequence is TGTGCCAGCAGCGTAGGGAGCGGGGGCACCGGGGAGCTGTTTTTT. This chain links TRBV9 with TRBJ2-2; TRBD2 aligns across 8 bases. The CDR3 loop spans 15 amino acids. The germline CDR1 and CDR2 sequences are SGDLS and YYNGEE. V shed 0 bases, J shed 4 bases, and the junction held 2 bases outside the gene matches.

This clone has only one observation. The rearrangement links TRBV13 to TRBJ1-5; D is uncertain. Trimming pared 0 bases from V and 5 bases from J, leaving 5 bases between. The CDR3 length is 13 residues. CDR1 and CDR2 from the germline V gene are PRHDT and FYEKMQ (reference sequence). The CDR3 DNA follows: TGTGCCAGCAGCTTAGGCCCAGATCAGCCCCAGCATTTT. Its translation is CASSLGPDQPQHF.

J is TRBJ1-5 and V is TRBV5-1; D not resolved. The CDR3 length is 14 residues. Germline V lookup: CDR1 SGHRS, CDR2 YFSETQ. The V end was cut by 3 bases, the J end by 3 bases, with 10 bases between. This chain's CDR3 is CASSSDGLNQPQHF. The CDR3 DNA reads TGCGCCAGCAGCTCGGACGGACTCAATCAGCCCCAGCATTTT.

The chain uses TRBV30 and TRBJ2-3, with a weak D call TRBD1 (6 bases). The CDR3 runs 15 residues. Germline lookup yields CDR1 GTSNPN and CDR2 SVGIG (reference sequence). The germline V and J ends were trimmed by 0 bases and 0 bases, with 10 bases remaining between them. In DNA, the CDR3 is TGTGCCTGGAGTGTACCGACAGGAAGCACAGATACGCAGTATTTT. It translates to CAWSVPTGSTDTQYF.

V gene TRBV28 combines with J gene TRBJ1-2; perhaps TRBD1 as D (6 bases). Germline V lookup: CDR1 MDHEN, CDR2 SYDVKM. Trimming pared 4 bases from V and 2 bases from J, leaving 11 bases between. The CDR3 runs to 14 residues. The CDR3 bases are TGTGCCAGCAGTTCAGGGGAGCGCAACTATGGCTACACCTTC. Translation gives CASSSGERNYGYTF.

The gene calls are TRBV28 and TRBJ2-7; D remains ambiguous. This CDR3 region has 11 residues. V was trimmed by 6 bases and J by 2 bases, leaving 5 bases between them. Germline CDR1 is MDHEN and CDR2 is SYDVKM. This chain's CDR3 is CASSYTYEQYF. Here the CDR3 DNA reads TGTGCCAGCAGCTATACCTACGAGCAGTACTTC.

The CDR3 spells CASSVGKGTNTEAFF. The CDR3, as DNA: TGTGCCAGCAGTGTCGGGAAGGGTACTAACACTGAAGCTTTCTTT. This chain links TRBV2 with TRBJ1-1; no reliable D call. The CDR3 spans 15 residues. The germline V gene encodes CDR1 SNHLY and CDR2 FYNNEI. Trimming shortened V by 4 bases and J by 2 bases, and 14 bases separated the two germline ends.

This clone showed up just a few times. The chain carries TRBV2 and TRBJ1-2, with D uncertain. CDR1 SNHLY and CDR2 FYNNEI come from the germline V gene. The V and J ends lost 3 bases and 7 bases respectively, with 18 bases between them. The CDR3 extends over 15 amino acids. CDR3 sequence reads: CASSEAHETFSGYTF. DNA of the CDR3: TGTGCCAGCAGTGAGGCTCACGAGACCTTTTCTGGCTACACCTTC.

The CDR3 reads CARMEGFGYTF. The CDR3 nucleotides read TGTGCCAGGATGGAGGGTTTCGGCTACACCTTC. The chain is built from TRBV2 and TRBJ1-2; no firm D call. Germline V gene data show CDR1 as SNHLY and CDR2 as FYNNEI. V shed 9 bases and J shed 8 bases, with 13 bases lying between them. The CDR3 is made up of 11 amino acids. Combining the CDR3 with reference TRBV2 and TRBJ1-2 gives the whole variable domain EPEVTQTPSHQVTQMGQEVILRCVPISNHLYFYWYRQILGQKVEFLVSFYNNEISEKSEIFDDQFSVERPDGSNFTLKIRSTKLEDSAMYFCARMEGFGYTFGSGTRLTVV.

The rearrangement links TRBV9 to TRBJ2-7; D unclear. The V end lost 4 bases, the J end lost 5 bases, and 22 bases lay between the germline ends. Per germline, CDR1 SGDLS and CDR2 YYNGEE. CDR3 size: 16 residues. CDR3 loop: CASSPPGSQYEDEQYF. In DNA, the CDR3 is TGTGCCAGCAGCCCTCCCGGGTCCCAGTACGAGGACGAGCAGTACTTC.

This sequence joins TRBV5-1 and TRBJ1-1; 7 bases are a match to TRBD1. Germline CDR1 and CDR2: SGHRS and YFSETQ. The CDR3 covers 14 residues. V shed 6 bases and J 2 bases; nucleotides not matched to a gene: 7. CDR3 amino acids: CASTARQGNTEAFF. DNA of the CDR3: TGCGCCAGCACCGCCCGACAGGGTAACACTGAAGCTTTCTTT.

The V call is TRBV27, the J call TRBJ2-2; 16 nucleotides align to TRBD2. V was clipped by 10 bases and J by 4 bases; unmatched bases: 6. The CDR3 contains 16 residues. The germline gives CDR1 MNHEY, CDR2 SMNVEV (reference sequence). The CDR3 region is CAIGGLAGGSTGELFF. As DNA, the CDR3 is TGTGCCATCGGGGGACTAGCGGGAGGGAGCACCGGGGAGCTGTTTTTT.

The rearrangement uses TRBV6-5 and TRBJ1-1, with 8 bases lining up with TRBD1. This CDR3 spans 14 amino acids. V shed 5 bases, J shed 5 bases, and the junction held 7 bases outside the gene matches. Germline assignment: CDR1 MNHEY and CDR2 SVGAGI. The CDR3 protein is CASSTGQGKTEAFF. Here the CDR3 DNA reads TGTGCCAGCAGTACCGGACAGGGCAAGACTGAAGCTTTCTTT.

The rearrangement uses TRBV6-5 and TRBJ2-7; TRBD1 aligns across 7 bases. With 2 bases clipped from V and 5 bases from J, the junction kept 12 bases outside the gene matches. Germline V gene data show CDR1 as MNHEY and CDR2 as SVGAGI. The CDR3 contains 16 residues. CDR3 sequence reads: CASSYNPTGTLNEQYF. The CDR3 DNA sequence: TGTGCCAGCAGTTACAACCCGACAGGGACACTGAACGAGCAGTACTTC.

This clone was observed once. The rearrangement joins TRBV5-4 to TRBJ2-1; D is undetermined. The CDR3 covers 13 residues. CDR1 and CDR2 (germline): SGHNT, YYREEE (reference sequence). Trimming left V 0 bases short and J 10 bases short, with 11 bases between. The CDR3 nucleotides are TGTGCCAGCAGCTTGGCCAAGTCGGTCGAGCAGTTCTTC. This translates into CASSLAKSVEQFF.

This chain joins TRBV29-1 and TRBJ2-1, with TRBD2 identical over 8 bases. The germline gives CDR1 SQVTM, CDR2 ANQGSEA. Trimming removed 4 bases from V and 5 bases from J; junction bases left unmatched: 4. The CDR3 contains 13 residues. In nucleotides, the CDR3 is TGCAGCGTTGGGGGACTAGACCACAATGAGCAGTTCTTC. Translating gives CSVGGLDHNEQFF.

This rearrangement joins TRBV5-1 to TRBJ1-5; no reliable D call. Trimming shortened V by 0 bases and J by 4 bases, and 8 bases separated the two germline ends. There are 14 residues in the CDR3. Germline V gives CDR1 SGHRS, CDR2 YFSETQ. The CDR3 DNA reads TGCGCCAGCAGCTTGGCCGGAGTTAATCAGCCCCAGCATTTT. Translated: CASSLAGVNQPQHF.

This chain connects TRBV30 to TRBJ2-3, with TRBD2 matching over 14 bases. With V trimmed by 2 bases and J by 6 bases, 4 bases remained unmatched. There are 15 residues in the CDR3. Per germline, CDR1 GTSNPN and CDR2 SVGIG (reference sequence). The CDR3: CAWSSRTSGRDTQYF. CDR3 bases: TGTGCCTGGAGTAGCCGGACTAGCGGGAGGGATACGCAGTATTTT.

V usage is TRBV4-3 and J usage is TRBJ2-7; tentatively, D is TRBD1 (6 bases). Germline loops: CDR1 LGHNA, CDR2 YSLEER. This CDR3 region has 15 residues. Trimming stripped 0 bases from V and 0 bases from J, with 9 bases between. The chain's CDR3 is CASSQDQGFSYEQYF. As DNA, the CDR3 is TGCGCCAGCAGCCAAGATCAGGGGTTCTCCTACGAGCAGTACTTC.